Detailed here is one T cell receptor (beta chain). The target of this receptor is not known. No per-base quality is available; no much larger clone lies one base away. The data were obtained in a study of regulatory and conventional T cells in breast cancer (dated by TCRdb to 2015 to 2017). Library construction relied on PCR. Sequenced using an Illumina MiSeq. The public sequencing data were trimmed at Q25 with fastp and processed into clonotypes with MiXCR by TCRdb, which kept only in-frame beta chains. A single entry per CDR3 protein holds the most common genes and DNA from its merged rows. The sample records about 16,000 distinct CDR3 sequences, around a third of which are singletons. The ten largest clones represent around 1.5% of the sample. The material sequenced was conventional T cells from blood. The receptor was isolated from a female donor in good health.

The encoded CDR3 is CSARDFQRGQETQYF. The bases are TGCAGTGCTAGAGACTTCCAACGGGGACAGGAGACCCAGTACTTC. The rearranged chain carries TRBV20-1 and TRBJ2-5; the junction holds 7 bases that match TRBD1. The germline V gene (reference sequence) specifies DFQATT as CDR1 and SNEGSKA as CDR2. The CDR3, cysteine through phenylalanine, is 15 amino acids long. CDR3 DNA only is kept here, 45 bases in frame from base 1. V trim: 0 bases; J trim: 5 bases; unmatched bases: 9.